Below, 10 T cell receptor beta chains from the same sample are listed, as sequenced in a study of Ad26.COV2.S vaccination and SARS-CoV-2 variants. Assay: immunoSEQ multiplex PCR; the TCRdb copy retains only in-frame clones and omits some. Among about 680,000 clones listed, about 89% were seen once. As to treatment: roughly 19 received Ad26.COV2.S at low or high dose, single or two shots; 5 received placebo; per-sample allocation not given. Sample collection was performed on day 63 after the first vaccine or placebo injection. The material was peripheral blood, obtained in a trial of Ad26.COV2.S vaccine versus placebo. The receptors were gathered from a person aged 18-65 years who received the Ad26.COV2.S COVID-19 vaccine or a placebo.

The V and J genes are TRBV30 and TRBJ2-7; 8 bases match TRBD1. This CDR3 comprises 13 residues. Germline CDR1 is GTSNPN and CDR2 is SVGIG (reference sequence). V dropped 5 bases and J dropped 2; count of bases not matched to a gene: 5. The CDR3 reads CAWEGQGTYEQYF. The CDR3, as DNA: TGTGCCTGGGAAGGACAGGGAACCTACGAGCAGTACTTC.

This chain joins TRBV19 and TRBJ2-1; the match to TRBD2 covers 7 bases. The CDR3 loop spans 12 amino acids. The germline CDR1 and CDR2 sequences are LNHDA and SQIVND (reference sequence). With V trimmed by 3 bases and J by 9 bases, 2 bases remained unmatched. For the CDR3, the DNA is TGTGCCAGTAGTATTTTAGCGGGTGAGCAGTTCTTC. It translates to CASSILAGEQFF. Supplemented by reference TRBV19 and TRBJ2-1, the full variable domain reads DGGITQSPKYLFRKEGQNVTLSCEQNLNHDAMYWYRQDPGQGLRLIYYSQIVNDFQKGDIAEGYSVSREKKESFPLTVTSAQKNPTAFYLCASSILAGEQFFGPGTRLTVL.

The rearrangement links TRBV10-3 to TRBJ2-3, with TRBD2 as a possible D gene (6 bases). Trimming pared 7 bases from V and 1 base from J, leaving 24 bases between. Per the germline V gene, CDR1 is ENHRY and CDR2 is SYGVKD. The CDR3 length is 18 residues. In nucleotides, the CDR3 is TGTGCCATCACCCCCGGGCAGGGAAGGACGGGAGGCACAGATACGCAGTATTTT. This sequence encodes CAITPGQGRTGGTDTQYF.

The genes are TRBV25-1 and TRBJ2-2; TRBD1 aligns across 8 bases. With V trimmed by 3 bases and J by 3 bases, 6 bases remained unmatched. This CDR3 spans 16 amino acids. Germline V CDR1 and CDR2: MGHDK, SYGVNS. CDR3 sequence: CASSEVGQAHTGELFF. For the CDR3, the DNA is TGTGCCAGCAGTGAGGTGGGACAGGCGCACACCGGGGAGCTGTTTTTT.

V gene TRBV12-5 combines with J gene TRBJ1-5, with 7 bases aligning to TRBD1. CDR1 and CDR2 from the germline V gene are LGHNT and FRNRAP. V gave up 4 bases and J gave up 0 bases; unmatched junction bases: 12. The length of the CDR3 is 18 residues. The CDR3 here is CASGYRGTAVYSNQPQHF. CDR3 nucleotide sequence: TGTGCTAGTGGTTACCGCGGGACAGCAGTTTATAGCAATCAGCCCCAGCATTTT.

With respect to this clone: This same CDR3 is encoded by further DNA sequences in the sample. This rearrangement joins TRBV12-3 or TRBV12-4 to TRBJ2-7; D gene unclear. V gave up 2 bases and J gave up 4 bases, with 0 bases separating them. This CDR3 has 10 residues. CDR3 bases: TGTGCCAGCAGTTTATACGAGCAGTACTTC. It specifies CASSLYEQYF.

The chain recombines TRBV7-2 with TRBJ1-2, with 8 nucleotides matching TRBD1. In germline, CDR1 is SGHTA, CDR2 FQGNSA. V shed 4 bases, J shed 4 bases, and the junction held 2 bases outside the gene matches. This CDR3 has 13 residues. The CDR3 bases are TGTGCCAGCAGCTACGGACAGGGCTATGGCTACACCTTC. It encodes CASSYGQGYGYTF.

The chain links TRBV6-6 to TRBJ2-7, with 10 bases lining up with TRBD2. Germline V gene sequence: CDR1 MNHNY, CDR2 SVGAGI (reference sequence). The CDR3 runs 15 residues. J lost 7 bases, V lost 0 bases, and 6 bases had no gene match. The CDR3 loop is CASSYSRAGGREQYF. In DNA form, the CDR3 reads TGTGCCAGCAGTTACTCGAGAGCGGGGGGGCGGGAGCAGTACTTC.

This chain's CDR3 is CSVDSVRTSEQFF. CDR3 in DNA: TGCAGCGTTGATAGTGTTAGGACTAGCGAGCAGTTCTTC. The rearrangement joins TRBV29-1 to TRBJ2-1; 8 nucleotides agree with TRBD2. The trim removed 3 bases at V and 10 bases at J, leaving 8 bases unmatched. CDR3 length: 13 amino acids. CDR1 is SQVTM, CDR2 ANQGSEA, per germline.

The chain links TRBV6-5 to TRBJ2-7; perhaps TRBD2 as D (5 bases). V was trimmed by 2 bases and J by 3 bases, leaving 11 bases between them. Germline CDR1 MNHEY, CDR2 SVGAGI. The CDR3 sequence is 14 residues long. The chain's CDR3 is CASSYRAGGYEQYF. In DNA form, the CDR3 reads TGTGCCAGCAGTTACAGGGCTGGAGGCTACGAGCAGTACTTC.